This TCR beta chain appears in the sequencing data of a study of patients and donors after allogeneic stem cell transplantation. TCRdb fed the RT-PCR reads into MiXCR, producing one record per CDR3 protein. This table has some 880,000 distinct CDR3 sequences, 15% to 20% appearing once. This CDR3 spans 12 amino acids. Germline CDR1 is MNHEY and CDR2 is SVGEGT. Unmatched junction bases numbered 3, after V lost 2 bases and J lost 11 bases. The sequence came from a human donor who was either an allogeneic HSCT recipient or a stem cell or donor lymphocyte infusion donor (not recorded which). It is not recorded whose cells these are; they may come from a transplant donor. This rearrangement joins TRBV6-2 or TRBV6-3 to TRBJ2-3, with 8 bases fitting TRBD2. The sample comprised blood, either unsorted or a sorted T cell fraction (not recorded which). CDR3 loop: CASSYGGGLQYF. The CDR3 nucleotides are TGTGCCAGCAGTTACGGCGGGGGGCTGCAGTATTTT.